The clone carrying this TCR beta chain was observed a handful of times. Its target is not known. This specimen belongs to a study of identical twins. Study-wide results and caveats: Conclusions were based on cross-sectional statistical analysis, without following the same donors. Partly confounded zero-insertion analyses could result from invariant MAIT and iNKT cells. Memory repertoires lacked the insertion deficit that abundant cord blood beta clonotypes showed.

cDNA carried unique molecular identifiers, and a universal primer site was added by template switching. TCRdb independently ran MiXCR on the 5' RACE reads; one entry per CDR3 protein. This table has 200,000 to 300,000 distinct CDR3 sequences, approximately 7.8% appearing once. This sample also belongs to another study, concerning yellow fever vaccine responses in identical twins.

The sequence came from a woman aged 18-29 years in good health. Sequencing was performed on CD8+ T cells sorted from blood.

CDR3 in DNA: TGTGCCAGTAGCGTGACAGGGGGAAGGAGCTATGGCTACACCTTC. Translated: CASSVTGGRSYGYTF. The rearrangement joins TRBV19 to TRBJ1-2; 9 bases align to TRBD1. The J segment lost 4 bases and the V segment lost 6 bases, leaving 9 bases of the junction unmatched. The V gene's germline CDR1 is LNHDA and CDR2 SQIVND (reference sequence). This CDR3 contains 15 residues.